This is a list of T cell receptor beta chains from one sample in a study of OX40 agonist ivuxolimab in advanced cancers. Profiling relied on immunoSEQ multiplex PCR, and the TCRdb table lists in-frame clones only, not all of them. The sample contains 35,000 to 45,000 clones, about 79% of which appear only once. The source material was CD4+ or CD8+ T cells sorted from blood, sampled in a trial of the OX40 agonist ivuxolimab. The receptors were sampled from an adult with an advanced solid tumor such as melanoma, head and neck, liver or kidney cancer. Both conserved end residues are part of each CDR3. The order of the fields is D gene, J gene, clone size, V gene, CDR3 DNA, CDR3 protein. D genes are given only for firm matches. The size field is filled for only some rows; it gives once, few, many or a size class.

NA	TRBJ2-7	NA	TRBV27	TGTGCCAGCACTATGACCCGGGATTTCTTATACGAGCAGTACTTC	CASTMTRDFLYEQYF
NA	TRBJ2-1	NA	TRBV18	TGTGCCAGCTCACCCTCCGACAGGGAGCAGTTCTTC	CASSPSDREQFF
NA	TRBJ2-1	few	TRBV6-6	TGTGCCAGCAGTACACCGGTACTAGCTGCTGAGCAGTTCTTC	CASSTPVLAAEQFF
NA	TRBJ1-3	NA	TRBV7-2	TGTGCCAGCAGCGGGGACGGGAACTCTGGAAACACCATATATTTT	CASSGDGNSGNTIYF
NA	TRBJ2-7	NA	TRBV27	TGTGCCAGCAGTTTATTGGCAGGGCACGACGAGCAGTACTTC	CASSLLAGHDEQYF
NA	TRBJ2-5	NA	TRBV5-4	TGTGCCAGCAGCAGTACAGAGTACCAAGAGACCCAGTACTTC	CASSSTEYQETQYF
NA	TRBJ2-2	NA	TRBV6-5	TGTGCCAGCAGTTACGCAGGGACCGGGGAGCTGTTTTTT	CASSYAGTGELFF
TRBD1	TRBJ2-7	NA	TRBV19	TGTGCCAGTAGTGTGTCCGGGACAGGGGGCGGAGAGCAGTACTTC	CASSVSGTGGGEQYF
NA	TRBJ2-7	NA	TRBV27	TGTGCCAGCAGTGAGACGGGCGTCGACGAGCAGTACTTC	CASSETGVDEQYF
TRBD2	TRBJ2-5	NA	TRBV7-6	TGTGCCAGCGGGGCGGGAGGTTTCTATGAGACCCAGTACTTC	CASGAGGFYETQYF
TRBD2	TRBJ2-7	NA	TRBV13	TGTGCCAGCAGCTTGCGGGAGGCTAACTCCTACGAGCAGTACTTC	CASSLREANSYEQYF
NA	TRBJ2-7	many	TRBV7-9	TGTGCCAGCACCCATACCGTACGACCCTACGAGCAGTACTTC	CASTHTVRPYEQYF
NA	TRBJ2-1	NA	TRBV5-1	TGCGCCAGCAGCTTGGTGAGCTACAATGAGCAGTTCTTC	CASSLVSYNEQFF
TRBD2	TRBJ2-1	NA	TRBV7-6	TGTGCCAGCAGCTCTAGACCGGGACTAGCGTCCAATGAGCAGTTCTTC	CASSSRPGLASNEQFF